Detailed here is one T cell receptor beta chain. What it recognizes is unknown. Trimming removed 2 bases at V and 4 bases at J, with 14 bases between. There are 16 residues in the CDR3. The germline V gene has CDR1 SEHNR and CDR2 FQNEAQ (reference sequence). Sequencing was performed with immunoSEQ multiplex PCR; in TCRdb, only in-frame clones are kept and a portion is missing. Found here are over 40,000 clones, more than 80% of them singletons; the top ten hold roughly 1.5%. The data were obtained in a study of a mutant IDH1 vaccine in newly diagnosed glioma. For the study at large: Beginning 4-6 weeks after radiotherapy alone, or with temozolomide cycles, vaccination took place. Week 35 was assigned to visit V12, and week 47 was assigned to visit V13.

The time point was: week 35, safety follow-up. The study gave 300 ug of mutant IDH1 20-mer peptide per vaccine dose, with topical imiquimod. Astrocytomas found in donors were new, WHO grade 3 or 4, IDH1-mutant and ATRX-lost. Source: PBMCs, taken from a glioma patient whose treatment included an IDH1 peptide vaccine. V usage is TRBV7-9 and J usage is TRBJ2-2; perhaps D is TRBD1 or TRBD2 (6 bases each). This sequence originates from a man in his forties with glioma. CDR3 DNA sequence: TGTGCCAGCAGCTTAAGGTGGGGGGCTAGCACCGGGGAGCTGTTTTTT. As protein: CASSLRWGASTGELFF.